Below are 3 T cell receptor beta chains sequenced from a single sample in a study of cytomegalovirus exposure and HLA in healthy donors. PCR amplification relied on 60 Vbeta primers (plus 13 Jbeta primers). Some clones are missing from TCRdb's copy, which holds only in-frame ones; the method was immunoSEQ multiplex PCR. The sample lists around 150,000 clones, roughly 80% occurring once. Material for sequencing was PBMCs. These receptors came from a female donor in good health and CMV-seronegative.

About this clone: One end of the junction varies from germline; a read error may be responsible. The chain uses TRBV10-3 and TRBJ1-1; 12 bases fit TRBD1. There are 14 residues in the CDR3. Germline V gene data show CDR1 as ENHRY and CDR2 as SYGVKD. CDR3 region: CAISDRGQGAEAFF. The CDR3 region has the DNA TGTGCCATCAGTGATAGGGGACAGGGGGCTGAGGCTTTCTTT.

CDR3: CSVEGQGANSPLHF. CDR3 DNA sequence: TGCAGCGTTGAGGGACAGGGGGCCAATTCACCCCTCCACTTT. The gene calls are TRBV29-1 and TRBJ1-6; TRBD1 agrees at 12 bases. The CDR3 sequence is 14 residues long. Trimming removed 3 bases from V and 7 bases from J; junction bases left unmatched: 1. Germline lookup yields CDR1 SQVTM and CDR2 ANQGSEA.

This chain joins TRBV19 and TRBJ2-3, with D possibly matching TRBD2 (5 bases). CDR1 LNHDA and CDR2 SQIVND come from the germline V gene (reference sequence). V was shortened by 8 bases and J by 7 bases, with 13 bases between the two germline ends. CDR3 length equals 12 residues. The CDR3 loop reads CASGGLRNTQYF. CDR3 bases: TGTGCCAGTGGTGGACTCCGTAATACGCAGTATTTT.